What follows are 27 T cell receptor beta chains derived from one specimen sequenced in a study of CD8+CD57+ T cells in acquired aplastic anemia. Patients chosen for sequencing had shown CD8+CD57+ cell expansion by flow cytometry. TCR beta VDJ and CDR3 profiles were obtained from a genomic DNA template. TCRdb reprocessed the reads with MiXCR, giving one entry per CDR3 protein. Here the sample spans roughly 190,000 distinct CDR3 sequences, under 55% being singletons. Sequencing was carried out using sorted CD4+, CD8+, or CD8+CD57+ T cells (not recorded which) from PBMCs. Every receptor here comes from a human donor with aplastic anemia.

The chain has TRBV19 and TRBJ1-2; 7 bases are a match to TRBD1. Unmatched junction bases numbered 4, after V lost 4 bases and J lost 2 bases. This CDR3 contains 14 residues. Germline V CDR1 and CDR2: LNHDA, SQIVND (reference sequence). In DNA form, the CDR3 reads TGTGCCAGTAGTAAACAGGGGATGAACTATGGCTACACCTTC. This codes for CASSKQGMNYGYTF.

The genes are TRBV5-4 and TRBJ2-7; a weak D match, TRBD1 (6 bases). The V and J ends lost 6 bases and 0 bases respectively, with 13 bases between them. The CDR3 loop spans 14 amino acids. Germline CDR1 is SGHNT and CDR2 is YYREEE (reference sequence). In nucleotides, the CDR3 is TGTGCCAGCACCATGACAGGAACCTCCTACGAGCAGTACTTC. It encodes CASTMTGTSYEQYF.

This clonotype was counted many times. J is TRBJ2-1 and V is TRBV4-2, with 9 bases aligning to TRBD1. Trimming took 4 bases from V and 7 from J; bases not matched to a gene: 8. This CDR3 spans 15 amino acids. Germline assignment: CDR1 LGHNA and CDR2 YNFKEQ. The CDR3: CASSLAGTGRNEQFF. The CDR3 DNA is TGTGCCAGCAGCCTCGCTGGGACAGGGCGGAATGAGCAGTTCTTC.

In its sample, this clonotype was seen a few times. The V call is TRBV24-1, the J call TRBJ2-5; 12 bases are a match to TRBD2. V was clipped by 1 base and J by 5 bases; unmatched bases: 7. The CDR3 contains 17 residues. Germline V CDR1 and CDR2: KGHDR, SFDVKD. The CDR3 DNA reads TGTGCCACCAGTGATTTTGGGCTAGCGGGAGGGAAGGAGACCCAGTACTTC. Its protein product is CATSDFGLAGGKETQYF.

The V gene is TRBV7-6, the J gene TRBJ2-7; TRBD2 aligns across 7 bases. V lost 0 bases, J lost 9 bases, and 11 bases stayed unmatched. Germline lookup yields CDR1 SGHVS and CDR2 FNYEAQ. The CDR3 is 15 amino acids. The CDR3 DNA reads TGTGCCAGCAGCTTAGCGCCGGCGGGAGACGCGGGGCAGTACTTC. It codes for CASSLAPAGDAGQYF. The whole variable domain, filled in from reference TRBV7-6 and TRBJ2-7, reads GAGVSQSPRYKVTKRGQDVALRCDPISGHVSLYWYRQALGQGPEFLTYFNYEAQQDKSGLPNDRFSAERPEGSISTLTIQRTEQRDSAMYRCASSLAPAGDAGQYFGPGTRLTVT.

In this sample, this clonotype turned up many times. The V call is TRBV6-1, the J call TRBJ1-1, with TRBD1 identical over 7 bases. CDR1 and CDR2 from the germline V gene are MNHNS and SASEGT. This CDR3 comprises 13 residues. V lost 6 bases, J lost 3 bases, and 4 bases stayed unmatched. The CDR3 DNA is TGTGCCAGCAGACGACAGGGCTACACTGAAGCTTTCTTT. It translates to CASRRQGYTEAFF.

Concerning this clonotype: A junction end diverges from the germline sequence, so it may reflect a read error. The gene calls are TRBV5-1 and TRBJ1-3; no reliable D call. The CDR3 covers 14 residues. Germline V lookup: CDR1 SGHRS, CDR2 YFSETQ. The chain's CDR3 is CATTISHSGNTIYF. The CDR3 DNA sequence: TGCGCCACCACTATCTCCCACTCTGGAAACACTATATATTTT.

This clonotype came up a few times. This sequence joins TRBV30 and TRBJ1-1; TRBD1 might be the D (6 bases). The germline V gene encodes CDR1 GTSNPN and CDR2 SVGIG (reference sequence). Trimming removed 5 bases from V and 9 bases from J, with 13 bases in between. The CDR3 covers 11 residues. For the CDR3, the DNA is TGTGCCTGGGGTGCGGGGGCGAAAGCTTTCTTT. It yields the protein CAWGAGAKAFF.

J is TRBJ1-3 and V is TRBV12-3 or TRBV12-4; 8 positions agree with TRBD1. The end of the DNA fits TRBJ2-2 better, so the J call may be wrong. The CDR3 consists of 15 residues. As DNA, the CDR3 is TGTGCCAGCACCTGGACCGACAGGGGTGGGCGGGAGCTGTTTTTT. It codes for CASTWTDRGGRELFF.

The V gene is TRBV2, the J gene TRBJ2-5, with no clear D. The V gene's germline CDR1 is SNHLY and CDR2 FYNNEI. With 8 bases removed from V and 7 bases from J, the gap between germline ends came to 17 bases. This CDR3 is built from 13 residues. This CDR3 reads CASRSEAKGTQYF. CDR3 sequence (DNA): TGTGCCAGCCGCAGCGAAGCTAAGGGGACCCAGTACTTC.

This clonotype has just one count. The chain uses TRBV6-1 and TRBJ1-3, with TRBD1 as a possible D gene (6 bases). Germline CDR1 is MNHNS and CDR2 is SASEGT. The CDR3 totals 14 residues. The V end lost 6 bases, the J end lost 2 bases, and 11 bases lay between the germline ends. CDR3 nucleotide sequence: TGTGCCAGCAGAGGACAGTCGGCTGGAAACACCATATATTTT. Translation: CASRGQSAGNTIYF.

This clonotype was counted ten times or more. CDR3 protein: CASSWGLGPPETQYF. CDR3 bases: TGTGCCAGCAGCTGGGGGCTGGGGCCACCGGAGACCCAGTACTTC. The chain combines TRBV6-1 with TRBJ2-5; tentative D call: TRBD1 (6 bases). V gave up 6 bases and J gave up 5 bases, with 19 bases separating them. Germline CDR1 MNHNS, CDR2 SASEGT. CDR3 length: 15 residues.

The V gene is TRBV24-1, the J gene TRBJ1-5; D ambiguous. Per the germline V gene, CDR1 is KGHDR and CDR2 is SFDVKD. CDR3 length: 16 amino acids. V lost 3 bases, J lost 1 base, and 12 bases lay in between. The CDR3 loop reads CATSDSEGRSNQPQHF. The CDR3 DNA sequence: TGTGCCACCAGTGATAGTGAGGGCCGAAGCAATCAGCCCCAGCATTTT.

This clonotype occurred a few times. The CDR3 DNA reads as TGTGCCAGCAGTTACAGTGACAACCTGTCACCCCTCCACTTT. This encodes CASSYSDNLSPLHF. This chain uses TRBV6-5 with TRBJ1-6, with no clear D. Germline CDR1 MNHEY, CDR2 SVGAGI. Trimming pared 2 bases from V and 10 bases from J, leaving 12 bases between. The CDR3 has 14 amino acids.

The table lists this clonotype with many counts. The rearrangement links TRBV25-1 to TRBJ2-3; TRBD2 matches at 13 bases. The CDR3 is 18 residues long. The germline V gene encodes CDR1 MGHDK and CDR2 SYGVNS. The junction had 15 bases not matched to a gene; V was cut back by 4 bases and J by 8 bases. The CDR3 region is CASSALGRLAGGLGTQYF. In nucleotides, the CDR3 is TGTGCCAGCAGTGCCCTGGGCCGACTAGCGGGGGGTCTGGGTACGCAGTATTTT.

This clonotype was recorded at least ten times. The rearrangement links TRBV2 to TRBJ2-7; a weak D match, TRBD1 (5 bases). The CDR3 is made up of 13 amino acids. V lost 3 bases and J lost 7, with 13 bases in between. The V gene's germline CDR1 is SNHLY and CDR2 FYNNEI. CDR3 in DNA: TGTGCCAGCAGTGAGGGGCCCTCGAGGGAGCAGTACTTC. Its translation is CASSEGPSREQYF.

The sample holds a few counts of this clonotype. CDR3 nucleotide sequence: TGTGCCATCAGTGCCCGGAGGGAAAATGAGCAGTTCTTC. It encodes CAISARRENEQFF. The chain couples TRBV10-3 to TRBJ2-1, with D perhaps TRBD2 (6 bases). V lost 4 bases, J lost 7 bases, and 11 bases lay in between. Looked up from germline, CDR1 is ENHRY and CDR2 is SYGVKD. The CDR3 loop spans 13 amino acids.

This clonotype was counted at least ten times. The genes are TRBV11-3 and TRBJ2-7, with 7 bases aligning to TRBD2. Germline V lookup: CDR1 SGHNT, CDR2 YENEEA. The CDR3 is made up of 14 amino acids. Trimming removed 3 bases from V and 1 base from J; junction bases left unmatched: 3. The CDR3 is CASSFGRSSYEQYF. CDR3 DNA: TGTGCCAGCAGCTTCGGGAGGTCATCCTACGAGCAGTACTTC.

This clonotype was seen a few times. The chain joins TRBV5-1 to TRBJ2-1; 9 bases agree with TRBD2. Germline assignment: CDR1 SGHRS and CDR2 YFSETQ. The CDR3 totals 16 residues. The V gene end was trimmed by 3 bases and the J gene end by 10 bases; junction bases not matched to a gene: 14. CDR3 sequence reads: CASSSKREDGNREQFF. DNA of the CDR3: TGCGCCAGCAGCTCCAAGCGGGAGGACGGGAATCGCGAGCAGTTCTTC.

Comments on this clonotype: This sequence may be a read error, since a much larger clone differs from it by one base. The CDR3 nucleotides are TGCGCCAGCGGTACGACAGCGGGCGTCACTGAAGCTTTCTTT. It is translated as CASGTTAGVTEAFF. This chain uses TRBV5-1 with TRBJ1-1, with a weak D call TRBD1 (5 bases). The CDR3 has 14 residues. Trimming pared 7 bases from V and 4 bases from J, leaving 17 bases between. Germline V gene sequence: CDR1 SGHRS, CDR2 YFSETQ.

The V gene is TRBV29-1, the J gene TRBJ2-7; 11 nucleotides agree with TRBD1. Germline V CDR1 and CDR2: SQVTM, ANQGSEA. The CDR3 totals 14 residues. Germline trimming cut 5 bases from V and 4 bases from J; bases unmatched to any gene: 7. CDR3 nucleotide sequence: TGCAGCGTTCCGTCGGACAGGGGGCTGTACGAGCAGTACTTC. Encoded protein: CSVPSDRGLYEQYF.

The CDR3 sequence: CASTGTDNEKLFF. The DNA of the CDR3 is TGTGCCAGCACCGGGACAGATAATGAAAAACTGTTTTTT. This chain uses TRBV2 with TRBJ1-4; 7 positions match TRBD1. Germline loops: CDR1 SNHLY, CDR2 FYNNEI. The CDR3 has 13 residues. V lost 7 bases, J lost 4 bases, and 3 bases stayed unmatched.

V is TRBV24-1 and J is TRBJ2-2; D might be TRBD2 (6 bases). V shed 4 bases and J shed 3 bases, with 8 bases lying between them. Germline values: CDR1 KGHDR, CDR2 SFDVKD. CDR3 size: 14 residues. The CDR3 region has the DNA TGTGCCACCAGTGAACCGGGGGACACCGGGGAGCTGTTTTTT. As protein: CATSEPGDTGELFF.

This clonotype was found a few times. The rearrangement uses TRBV15 and TRBJ1-5; maybe TRBD1 (5 bases). Germline loops: CDR1 LNHNV, CDR2 YYDKDF (reference sequence). CDR3 length: 16 residues. Trimming pared 0 bases from V and 3 bases from J, leaving 12 bases between. The CDR3 here is CATSRDLGGINQPQHF. CDR3 bases: TGTGCCACCAGCAGAGATTTGGGGGGTATCAATCAGCCCCAGCATTTT.

V usage is TRBV29-1 and J usage is TRBJ1-5, with D possibly matching TRBD1 (5 bases). V lost 4 bases and J lost 5, with 12 bases in between. This CDR3 has 13 amino acids. Germline CDR1 reads SQVTM; CDR2 reads ANQGSEA. This CDR3 is CSVVVGGDQPQHF. CDR3 bases: TGCAGCGTTGTCGTGGGGGGGGATCAGCCCCAGCATTTT.

The V gene is TRBV11-2, the J gene TRBJ2-3; 13 positions agree with TRBD2. Per the germline V gene, CDR1 is SGHAT and CDR2 is FQNNGV. The CDR3 is 16 residues long. V shed 5 bases and J 5 bases; nucleotides not matched to a gene: 7. CDR3 sequence (DNA): TGTGCCAGCAGCAGCGGACTAGCGGGAGTCCTAGATACGCAGTATTTT. Its protein product is CASSSGLAGVLDTQYF. Based on the CDR3 plus reference TRBV11-2 and TRBJ2-3, the full variable domain is EAGVAQSPRYKIIEKRQSVAFWCNPISGHATLYWYQQILGQGPKLLIQFQNNGVVDDSQLPKDRFSAERLKGVDSTLKIQPAKLEDSAVYLCASSSGLAGVLDTQYFGPGTRLTVL.

Regarding this clonotype: This may be a read error: a much more frequent sequence differs by one nucleotide. The chain is built from TRBV19 and TRBJ2-2, with 10 nucleotides matching TRBD2. This CDR3 is built from 17 residues. Germline values: CDR1 LNHDA, CDR2 SQIVND (reference sequence). The CDR3 DNA reads as TGTGCCAGTAGAAAGACAGGGGTGCGGGGTACTAGCGGGGAGCTGTCTTTT. Translating gives CASRKTGVRGTSGELSF.